Here is one T cell receptor beta chain with its context. Unique molecular identifiers were used in preparing the TCRbeta library. TCRdb independently ran MiXCR on the PCR reads; one entry per CDR3 protein. Of some 500,000 distinct CDR3 sequences listed, around 17% are singletons. Deletions cut 4 bases from V and 0 bases from J, with 15 bases between. Germline-derived CDR1 and CDR2 are SGHTA and FQGNSA. The CDR3 is made up of 16 amino acids. This entry belongs to a study of T-cell reconstitution after alpha-beta-depleted transplantation in children. The genes are TRBV7-2 and TRBJ1-1; the D is unclear. This sample comprised PBMCs from the stem cell graft donor, obtained from the stem cell graft. This sequence originates from a human donor who donated a stem cell graft to a child with acute lymphoblastic leukemia. CDR3 loop: CASSSTLYAVNTEAFF. As DNA, the CDR3 is TGTGCCAGCAGCTCAACCCTATACGCGGTGAACACTGAAGCTTTCTTT.